These 14 T cell receptor beta chains share one sample of origin, sequenced in a study of shared clonotypes between healthy human individuals. Generated by immunoSEQ multiplex PCR, the TCRdb table keeps only in-frame clones and is missing some. The table shows more than 2 million clones, with around 95% occurring only once. Sequencing was performed on naive CD4+ T cells sorted from blood. Subset in this sample: CD45RA+ positively selected. These receptors originate from a man between 18 and 29 years old in good health.

This chain connects TRBV13 to TRBJ2-1, with a weak D call TRBD2 (5 bases). V was pared by 5 bases and J by 6 bases, with 17 bases between. This CDR3 has 15 residues. Looked up from germline, CDR1 is PRHDT and CDR2 is FYEKMQ (reference sequence). The CDR3 loop is CASSLGRLAGNEQFF. CDR3 in DNA: TGTGCCAGCAGCCTCGGACGGCTCGCGGGCAATGAGCAGTTCTTC.

The V gene is TRBV4-3, the J gene TRBJ1-2; 7 bases are shared with TRBD1. Trimming removed 0 bases from V and 2 bases from J; junction bases left unmatched: 3. Germline lookup yields CDR1 LGHNA and CDR2 YSLEER. This CDR3 region has 15 residues. The CDR3 loop reads CASSQEGGPNYGYTF. The CDR3 region has the DNA TGCGCCAGCAGCCAAGAAGGGGGCCCCAACTATGGCTACACCTTC.

Concerning this clone: This same CDR3 is encoded by further DNA sequences in the sample. The V and J genes are TRBV28 and TRBJ1-2; no firm D call. Germline CDR1 and CDR2: MDHEN and SYDVKM. The CDR3 spans 12 residues. V dropped 2 bases and J dropped 4 bases, with 5 bases sitting between them. The CDR3 coding sequence is TGTGCCAGCAGTTTAAACGGCTATGGCTACACCTTC. It translates to CASSLNGYGYTF.

The V call is TRBV6-1, the J call TRBJ1-5, with D hard to call. CDR1 MNHNS and CDR2 SASEGT come from the germline V gene. Trimming stripped 7 bases from V and 6 bases from J, with 19 bases between. The CDR3 totals 15 residues. CDR3 sequence (DNA): TGTGCCAGCACCACAAGCGGACTGGTGGGTCAGCCCCAGCATTTT. As protein: CASTTSGLVGQPQHF.

CDR3: CASSQDAGGALREQFF. The CDR3 DNA follows: TGCGCCAGCAGCCAAGACGCGGGAGGAGCCCTCCGTGAGCAGTTCTTC. The gene calls are TRBV4-1 and TRBJ2-1; 8 bases agree with TRBD2. The ends lost 0 bases at V and 9 bases at J; junction bases unmatched: 10. CDR1 MGHRA and CDR2 YSYEKL come from the germline V gene. The CDR3 is made up of 16 amino acids.

This clone has a handful of counts. Other DNA sequences from this sample encode an identical CDR3 as well. The chain uses TRBV6-1 and TRBJ2-7, with TRBD1 identical over 8 bases. V shed 4 bases and J 3 bases; nucleotides not matched to a gene: 2. CDR3 length equals 13 residues. Germline CDR1 and CDR2: MNHNS and SASEGT. This chain's CDR3 is CASSVDRGYEQYF. The CDR3, as DNA: TGTGCCAGCAGTGTCGACAGGGGCTACGAGCAGTACTTC.

The V gene is TRBV7-9, the J gene TRBJ2-3; D may match TRBD1 or TRBD2 (6 bases each). CDR3 size: 14 residues. Germline V CDR1 and CDR2: SEHNR, FQNEAQ (reference sequence). Trimming took off 3 bases at V and 3 bases at J, with 10 bases between the two ends. The CDR3 DNA is TGTGCCAGCAGCTTTGGGGGGCAAACAGATACGCAGTATTTT. This translates into CASSFGGQTDTQYF.

This chain joins TRBV28 and TRBJ1-1; 7 nucleotides align to TRBD1. This CDR3 is 14 amino acids long. V shed 7 bases, J shed 8 bases, and the junction held 13 bases outside the gene matches. Germline lookup yields CDR1 MDHEN and CDR2 SYDVKM. CDR3 coding DNA: TGTGCCAGCATACAGGGGCCCGCAAGAGCCGAAGCTTTCTTT. It is translated as CASIQGPARAEAFF.

The V call is TRBV29-1, the J call TRBJ1-1, with D unresolved. The CDR3 covers 14 residues. The V end was cut by 2 bases, the J end by 0 bases, with 10 bases between. CDR1 is SQVTM, CDR2 ANQGSEA, per germline. Here the CDR3 reads CSVELASLNTEAFF. CDR3 coding DNA: TGCAGCGTTGAACTGGCCAGCTTGAACACTGAAGCTTTCTTT.

The chain couples TRBV6-1 to TRBJ2-7; D is possibly TRBD1 (5 bases). Between the trimmed V and J ends, which lost 9 bases and 2 bases, there was a span of 20 bases. The CDR3 spans 15 residues. Germline lookup yields CDR1 MNHNS and CDR2 SASEGT. CDR3 sequence: CASLNSGIYTYEQYF. The CDR3 DNA follows: TGTGCCAGTTTAAACTCAGGGATTTATACCTACGAGCAGTACTTC.

V and J are TRBV5-4 and TRBJ1-4; 12 positions agree with TRBD1. The CDR3 consists of 18 residues. With V trimmed by 4 bases and J by 4 bases, 11 bases remained unmatched. The germline V gene encodes CDR1 SGHNT and CDR2 YYREEE (reference sequence). The CDR3, as DNA: TGTGCCAGCAGCGCGGGCCGGGACAGGGGGCTTCATAATGAAAAACTGTTTTTT. Protein: CASSAGRDRGLHNEKLFF.

Remarks on this clone: Other DNA sequences in the same sample also yield this CDR3. The V call is TRBV5-4, the J call TRBJ1-1; perhaps TRBD1 as D (6 bases). Trimming cost V 3 bases and J 2 bases, with 14 bases left between them. This CDR3 has 15 amino acids. CDR1 and CDR2 (germline): SGHNT, YYREEE (reference sequence). The CDR3 bases are TGTGCCAGCAGCTCGGTTGGGGGCGGAAACACTGAAGCTTTCTTT. Its protein product is CASSSVGGGNTEAFF.

This clone was detected only once. The rearrangement links TRBV5-6 to TRBJ1-6; D might be TRBD1 (6 bases). The CDR3 totals 13 residues. Trimming left V 4 bases short and J 10 bases short, with 12 bases between. The germline V gene has CDR1 SGHDT and CDR2 YYEEEE. The CDR3 coding sequence is TGTGCCAGCAGCCTACAGGGAAGGTCACCCCTCCACTTT. It encodes CASSLQGRSPLHF. The full variable domain, with the rest looked up from reference TRBV5-6 and TRBJ1-6, is DAGVTQSPTHLIKTRGQQVTLRCSPKSGHDTVSWYQQALGQGPQFIFQYYEEEERQRGNFPDRFSGHQFPNYSSELNVNALLLGDSALYLCASSLQGRSPLHFGNGTRLTVT.

This chain uses TRBV30 with TRBJ1-2, with D maybe TRBD1 (5 bases). The ends were cut back, 3 bases at V and 8 bases at J, with 13 bases in the middle. Germline V CDR1 and CDR2: GTSNPN, SVGIG (reference sequence). CDR3 length: 12 residues. Written as DNA, the CDR3 is TGTGCCTGGAGCAGGGTCTCGGTCGGCTACACCTTC. Translated: CAWSRVSVGYTF.